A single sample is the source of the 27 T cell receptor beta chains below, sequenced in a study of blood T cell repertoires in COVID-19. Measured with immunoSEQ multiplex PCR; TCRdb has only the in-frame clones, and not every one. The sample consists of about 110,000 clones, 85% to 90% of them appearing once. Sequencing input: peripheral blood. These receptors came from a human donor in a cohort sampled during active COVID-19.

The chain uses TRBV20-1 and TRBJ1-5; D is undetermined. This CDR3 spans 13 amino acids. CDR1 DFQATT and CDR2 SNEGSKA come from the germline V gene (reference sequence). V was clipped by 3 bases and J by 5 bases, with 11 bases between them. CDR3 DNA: TGCAGTGCTAGTTCGTCAGTGGATCAGCCCCAGCATTTT. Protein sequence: CSASSSVDQPQHF.

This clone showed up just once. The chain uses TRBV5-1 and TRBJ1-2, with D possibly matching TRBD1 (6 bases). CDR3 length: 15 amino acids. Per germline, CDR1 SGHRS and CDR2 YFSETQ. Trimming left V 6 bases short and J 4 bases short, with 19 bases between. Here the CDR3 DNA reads TGCGCCAGCAACTCGGGGGGCAGGGATTCCTATGGCTACACCTTC. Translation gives CASNSGGRDSYGYTF.

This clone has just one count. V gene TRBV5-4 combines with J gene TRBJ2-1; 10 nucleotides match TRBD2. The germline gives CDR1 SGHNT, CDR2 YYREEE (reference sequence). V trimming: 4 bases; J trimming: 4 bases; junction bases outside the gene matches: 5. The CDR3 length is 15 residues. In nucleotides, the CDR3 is TGTGCCAGCAGCCCAGGGACTAGCGTATACAATGAGCAGTTCTTC. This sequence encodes CASSPGTSVYNEQFF.

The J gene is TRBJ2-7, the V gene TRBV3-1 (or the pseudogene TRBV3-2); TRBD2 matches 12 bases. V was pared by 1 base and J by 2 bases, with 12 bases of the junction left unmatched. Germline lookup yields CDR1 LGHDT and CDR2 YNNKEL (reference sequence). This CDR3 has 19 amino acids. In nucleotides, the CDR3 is TGTGCCAGCAGCCAAGTTCCCGGGACTAGCGGGCCCGACCCCTACGAGCAGTACTTC. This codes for CASSQVPGTSGPDPYEQYF.

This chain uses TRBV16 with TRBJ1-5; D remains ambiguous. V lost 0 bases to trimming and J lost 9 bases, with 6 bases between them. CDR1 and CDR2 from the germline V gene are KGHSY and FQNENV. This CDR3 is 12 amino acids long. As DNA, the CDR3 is TGTGCCAGCAGCCAATCTCCCGTGCCCCAGCATTTT. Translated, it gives CASSQSPVPQHF.

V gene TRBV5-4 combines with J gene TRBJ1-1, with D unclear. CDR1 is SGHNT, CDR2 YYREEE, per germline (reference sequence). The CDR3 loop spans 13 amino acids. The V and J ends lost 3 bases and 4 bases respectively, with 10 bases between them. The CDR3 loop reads CASSSNTATEAFF. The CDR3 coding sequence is TGTGCCAGCAGCTCTAACACAGCCACTGAAGCTTTCTTT. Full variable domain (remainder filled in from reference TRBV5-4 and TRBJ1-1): ETGVTQSPTHLIKTRGQQVTLRCSSQSGHNTVSWYQQALGQGPQFIFQYYREEENGRGNFPPRFSGLQFPNYSSELNVNALELDDSALYLCASSSNTATEAFFGQGTRLTVV.

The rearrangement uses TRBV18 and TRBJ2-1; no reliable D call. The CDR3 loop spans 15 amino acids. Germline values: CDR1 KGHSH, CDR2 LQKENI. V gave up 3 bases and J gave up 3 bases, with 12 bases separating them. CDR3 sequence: CASSPFELVYNEQFF. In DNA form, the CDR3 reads TGTGCCAGCTCACCTTTCGAGTTGGTCTACAATGAGCAGTTCTTC.

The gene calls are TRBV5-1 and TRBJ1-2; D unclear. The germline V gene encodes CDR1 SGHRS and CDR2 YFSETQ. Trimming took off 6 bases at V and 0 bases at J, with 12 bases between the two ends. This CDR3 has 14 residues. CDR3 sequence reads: CASKYPGANYGYTF. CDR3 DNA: TGCGCCAGCAAGTATCCAGGCGCTAACTATGGCTACACCTTC. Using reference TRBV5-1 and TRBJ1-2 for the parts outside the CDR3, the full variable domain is KAGVTQTPRYLIKTRGQQVTLSCSPISGHRSVSWYQQTPGQGLQFLFEYFSETQRNKGNFPGRFSGRQFSNSRSEMNVSTLELGDSALYLCASKYPGANYGYTFGSGTRLTVV.

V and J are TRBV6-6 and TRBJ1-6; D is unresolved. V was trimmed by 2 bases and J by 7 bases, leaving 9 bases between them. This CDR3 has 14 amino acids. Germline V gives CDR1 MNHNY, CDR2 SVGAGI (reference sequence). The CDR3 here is CASSYPGANSPLHF. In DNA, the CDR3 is TGTGCCAGCAGTTACCCCGGAGCAAATTCACCCCTCCACTTT.

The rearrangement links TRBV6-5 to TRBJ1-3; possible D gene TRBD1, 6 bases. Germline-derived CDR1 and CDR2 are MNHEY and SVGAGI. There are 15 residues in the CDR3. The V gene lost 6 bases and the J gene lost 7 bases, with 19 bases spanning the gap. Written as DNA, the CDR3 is TGTGCCAGCAGACAAAGACAGGTCGGTTTGAACACCATATATTTT. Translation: CASRQRQVGLNTIYF.

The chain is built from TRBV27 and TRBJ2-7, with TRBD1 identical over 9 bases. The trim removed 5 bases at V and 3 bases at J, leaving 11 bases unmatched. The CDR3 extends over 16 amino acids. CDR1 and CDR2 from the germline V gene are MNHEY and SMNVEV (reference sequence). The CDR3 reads CASSPITGTGLYEQYF. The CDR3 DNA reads TGTGCCAGCAGTCCGATCACCGGGACAGGGCTCTACGAGCAGTACTTC.

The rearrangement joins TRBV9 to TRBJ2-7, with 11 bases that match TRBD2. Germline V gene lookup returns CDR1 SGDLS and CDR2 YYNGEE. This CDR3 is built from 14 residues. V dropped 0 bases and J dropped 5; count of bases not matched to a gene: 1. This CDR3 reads CASSVVAGGDEQYF. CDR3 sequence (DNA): TGTGCCAGCAGCGTAGTAGCGGGGGGGGACGAGCAGTACTTC.

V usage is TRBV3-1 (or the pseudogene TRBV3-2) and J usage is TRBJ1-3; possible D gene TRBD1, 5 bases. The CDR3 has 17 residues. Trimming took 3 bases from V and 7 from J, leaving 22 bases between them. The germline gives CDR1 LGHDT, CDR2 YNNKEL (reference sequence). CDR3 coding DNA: TGTGCCAGCAGCCAGGGCAGGAGGCTGGGGGGATCTAACACCATATATTTT. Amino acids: CASSQGRRLGGSNTIYF.

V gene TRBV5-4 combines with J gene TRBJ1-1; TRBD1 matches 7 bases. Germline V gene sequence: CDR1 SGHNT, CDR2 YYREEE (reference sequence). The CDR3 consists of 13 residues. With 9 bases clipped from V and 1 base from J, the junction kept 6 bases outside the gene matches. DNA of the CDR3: TGTGCCACCAGGACAGGACCGAACACTGAAGCTTTCTTT. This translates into CATRTGPNTEAFF.

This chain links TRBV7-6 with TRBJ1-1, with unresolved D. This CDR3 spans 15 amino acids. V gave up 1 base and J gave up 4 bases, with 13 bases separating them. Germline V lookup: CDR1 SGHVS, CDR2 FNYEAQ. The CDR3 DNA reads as TGTGCCAGCAGCTTAGGACAACTTGGTAGCACTGAAGCTTTCTTT. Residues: CASSLGQLGSTEAFF. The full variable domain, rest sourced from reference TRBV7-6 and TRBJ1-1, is GAGVSQSPRYKVTKRGQDVALRCDPISGHVSLYWYRQALGQGPEFLTYFNYEAQQDKSGLPNDRFSAERPEGSISTLTIQRTEQRDSAMYRCASSLGQLGSTEAFFGQGTRLTVV.

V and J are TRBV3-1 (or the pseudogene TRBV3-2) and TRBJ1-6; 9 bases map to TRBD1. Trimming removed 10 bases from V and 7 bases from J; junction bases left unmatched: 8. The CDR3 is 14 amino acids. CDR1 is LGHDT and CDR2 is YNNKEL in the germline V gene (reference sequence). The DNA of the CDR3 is TGTGCCACCCGACAGGGGGACGTGAATTCACCCCTCCACTTT. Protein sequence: CATRQGDVNSPLHF.

The chain's CDR3 is CASSLAPRGGADTQYF. The CDR3 bases are TGTGCCAGCAGCTTAGCGCCGAGGGGGGGGGCAGATACGCAGTATTTT. V usage is TRBV7-6 and J usage is TRBJ2-3, with D tentatively TRBD2 (7 bases). The V gene's germline CDR1 is SGHVS and CDR2 FNYEAQ. The CDR3 totals 16 residues. The ends were cut back, 0 bases at V and 4 bases at J, with 14 bases in the middle.

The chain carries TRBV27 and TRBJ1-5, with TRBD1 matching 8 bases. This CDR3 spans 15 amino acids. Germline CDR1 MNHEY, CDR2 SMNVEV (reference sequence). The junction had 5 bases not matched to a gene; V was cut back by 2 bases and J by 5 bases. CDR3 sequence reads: CASSLRQGAYQPQHF. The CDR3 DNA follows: TGTGCCAGCAGTTTACGGCAGGGGGCGTATCAGCCCCAGCATTTT.

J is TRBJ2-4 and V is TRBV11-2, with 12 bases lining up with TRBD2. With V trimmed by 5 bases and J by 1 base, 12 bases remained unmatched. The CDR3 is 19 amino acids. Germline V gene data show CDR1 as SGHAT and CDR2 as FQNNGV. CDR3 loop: CASSLLAGGPRRAKNIQYF. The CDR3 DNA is TGTGCCAGCAGCCTACTAGCGGGGGGCCCCCGACGGGCCAAAAACATTCAGTACTTC.

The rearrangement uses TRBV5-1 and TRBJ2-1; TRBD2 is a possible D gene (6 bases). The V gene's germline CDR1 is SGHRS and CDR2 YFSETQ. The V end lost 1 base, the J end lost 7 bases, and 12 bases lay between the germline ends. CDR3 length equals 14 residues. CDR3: CASSLLIAENEQFF. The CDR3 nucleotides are TGCGCCAGCAGCTTGTTGATAGCGGAGAATGAGCAGTTCTTC.

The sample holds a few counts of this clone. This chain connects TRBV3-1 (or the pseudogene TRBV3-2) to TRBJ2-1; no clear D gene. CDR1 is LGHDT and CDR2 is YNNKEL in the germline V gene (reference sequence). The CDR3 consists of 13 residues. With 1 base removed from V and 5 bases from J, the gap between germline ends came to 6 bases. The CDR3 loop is CASSQVGNNEQFF. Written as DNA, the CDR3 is TGTGCCAGCAGCCAAGTTGGCAACAATGAGCAGTTCTTC.

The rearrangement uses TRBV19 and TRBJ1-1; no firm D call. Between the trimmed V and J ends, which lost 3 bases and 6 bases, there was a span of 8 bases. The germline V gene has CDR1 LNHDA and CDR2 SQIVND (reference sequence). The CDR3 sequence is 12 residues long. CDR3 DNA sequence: TGTGCCAGTAGTATCCCGGGTTCTGAAGCTTTCTTT. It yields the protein CASSIPGSEAFF.

The CDR3 DNA sequence: TGTGCCAGCAGCCAAGTTCGGAGCTCCACCGGGGAGCTGTTTTTT. Translated: CASSQVRSSTGELFF. The chain is built from TRBV3-1 (or the pseudogene TRBV3-2) and TRBJ2-2, with D hard to call. V was clipped by 1 base and J by 4 bases, with 10 bases between them. The CDR3 sequence is 15 residues long. Germline V lookup: CDR1 LGHDT, CDR2 YNNKEL (reference sequence).

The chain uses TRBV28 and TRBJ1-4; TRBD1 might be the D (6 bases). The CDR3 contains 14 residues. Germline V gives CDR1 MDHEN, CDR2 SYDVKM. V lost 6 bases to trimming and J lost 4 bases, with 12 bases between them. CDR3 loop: CASSETGLNEKLFF. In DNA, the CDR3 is TGTGCCAGCAGCGAGACAGGACTTAATGAAAAACTGTTTTTT.

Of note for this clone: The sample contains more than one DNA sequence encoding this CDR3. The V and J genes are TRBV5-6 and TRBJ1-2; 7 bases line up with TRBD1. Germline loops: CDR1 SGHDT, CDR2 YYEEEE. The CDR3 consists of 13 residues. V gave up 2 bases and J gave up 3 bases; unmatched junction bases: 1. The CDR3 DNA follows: TGTGCCAGCAGCTTTCAGGGGGACTATGGCTACACCTTC. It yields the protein CASSFQGDYGYTF.

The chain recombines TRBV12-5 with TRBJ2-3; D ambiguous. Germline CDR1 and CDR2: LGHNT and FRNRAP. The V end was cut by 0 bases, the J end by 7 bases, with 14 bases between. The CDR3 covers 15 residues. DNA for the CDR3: TGTGCTAGTGGTTTGGTATCGGCGGCATTCTATACGCAGTATTTT. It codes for CASGLVSAAFYTQYF. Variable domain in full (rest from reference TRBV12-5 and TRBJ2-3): DARVTQTPRHKVTEMGQEVTMRCQPILGHNTVFWYRQTMMQGLELLAYFRNRAPLDDSGMPKDRFSAEMPDATLATLKIQPSEPRDSAVYFCASGLVSAAFYTQYFGPGTRLTVL.

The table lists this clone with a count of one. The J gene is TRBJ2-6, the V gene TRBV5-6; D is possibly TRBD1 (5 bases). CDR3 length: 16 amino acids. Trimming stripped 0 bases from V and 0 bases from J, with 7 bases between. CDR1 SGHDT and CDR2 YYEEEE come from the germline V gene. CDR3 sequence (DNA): TGTGCCAGCAGCTTGGGACAGCACTCTGGGGCCAACGTCCTGACTTTC. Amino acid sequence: CASSLGQHSGANVLTF. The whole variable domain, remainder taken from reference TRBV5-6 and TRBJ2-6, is DAGVTQSPTHLIKTRGQQVTLRCSPKSGHDTVSWYQQALGQGPQFIFQYYEEEERQRGNFPDRFSGHQFPNYSSELNVNALLLGDSALYLCASSLGQHSGANVLTFGAGSRLTVL.